This TCR beta chain derives from a study of cytomegalovirus exposure and HLA in healthy donors. Germline V lookup: CDR1 WSHSY, CDR2 SAAADI. The V segment lost 4 bases and the J segment 0 bases; nucleotides outside the gene matches: 0. The CDR3 covers 15 residues. As to this clone: No antigen is known for it.

PCR primers comprised 60 Vbeta and 13 Jbeta primers. Clones were read by immunoSEQ multiplex PCR, and TCRdb kept only the in-frame ones, dropping some. The table has tens of thousands of clones, around three quarters seen once; the top ten hold 5.5% to 8%. Broader study findings: Researchers reported in a later analysis that a missense DCLRE1C variant was tied to TCR beta V- and J-gene trimming. Certain indistinguishable V segments, among them TRBV6-2 and TRBV6-3, were excluded. Analyses of presence and absence presupposed an approximately uniform sequencing depth across donors. Analyzed later, most CMV-associated TCR beta chains appeared HLA-restricted.

Sequenced: PBMCs. The TCR sequence derives from a man aged 25 to 45 in good health and CMV-seronegative. V gene TRBV10-2 combines with J gene TRBJ2-2; TRBD1 matches at 9 bases. Here the CDR3 reads CASSGQGANTGELFF. Written as DNA, the CDR3 is TGCGCCAGCAGTGGACAGGGGGCGAACACCGGGGAGCTGTTTTTT.